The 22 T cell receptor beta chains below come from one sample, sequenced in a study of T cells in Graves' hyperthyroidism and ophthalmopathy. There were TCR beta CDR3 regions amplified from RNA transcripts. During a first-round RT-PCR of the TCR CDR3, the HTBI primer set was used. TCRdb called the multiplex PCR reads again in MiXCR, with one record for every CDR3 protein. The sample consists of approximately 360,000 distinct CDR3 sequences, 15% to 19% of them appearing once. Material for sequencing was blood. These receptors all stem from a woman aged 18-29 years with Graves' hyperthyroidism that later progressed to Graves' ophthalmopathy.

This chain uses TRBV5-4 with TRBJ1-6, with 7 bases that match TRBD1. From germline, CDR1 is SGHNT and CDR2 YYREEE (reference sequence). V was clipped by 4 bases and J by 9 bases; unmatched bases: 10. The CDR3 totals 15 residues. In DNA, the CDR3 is TGTGCCAGCAGCGAATTGAGTACAGGGGTTTCACCCCTCCACTTT. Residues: CASSELSTGVSPLHF. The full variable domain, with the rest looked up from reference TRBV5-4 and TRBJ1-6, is ETGVTQSPTHLIKTRGQQVTLRCSSQSGHNTVSWYQQALGQGPQFIFQYYREEENGRGNFPPRFSGLQFPNYSSELNVNALELDDSALYLCASSELSTGVSPLHFGNGTRLTVT.

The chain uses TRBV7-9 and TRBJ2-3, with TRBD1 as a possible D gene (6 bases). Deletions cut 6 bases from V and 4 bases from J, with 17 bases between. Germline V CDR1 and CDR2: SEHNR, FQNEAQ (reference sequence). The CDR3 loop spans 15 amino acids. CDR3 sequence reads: CASSRQVKSADTQYF. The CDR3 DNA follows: TGTGCCAGCAGTCGACAGGTTAAAAGTGCAGATACGCAGTATTTT.

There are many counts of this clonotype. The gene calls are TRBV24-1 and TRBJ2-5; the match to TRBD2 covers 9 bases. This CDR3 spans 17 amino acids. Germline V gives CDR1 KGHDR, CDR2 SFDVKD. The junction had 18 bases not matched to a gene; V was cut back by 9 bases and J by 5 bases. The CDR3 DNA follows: TGTGCCACCGGAGGAACAGGGGAAGCGGGAGGAGGGGAGACCCAGTACTTC. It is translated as CATGGTGEAGGGETQYF.

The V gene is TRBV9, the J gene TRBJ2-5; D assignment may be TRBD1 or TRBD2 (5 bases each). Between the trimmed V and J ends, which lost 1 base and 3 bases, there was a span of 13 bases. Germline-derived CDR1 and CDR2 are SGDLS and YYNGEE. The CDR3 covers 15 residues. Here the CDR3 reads CASSVSRGREETQYF. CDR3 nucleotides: TGTGCCAGCAGCGTATCTCGGGGCAGGGAAGAGACCCAGTACTTC.

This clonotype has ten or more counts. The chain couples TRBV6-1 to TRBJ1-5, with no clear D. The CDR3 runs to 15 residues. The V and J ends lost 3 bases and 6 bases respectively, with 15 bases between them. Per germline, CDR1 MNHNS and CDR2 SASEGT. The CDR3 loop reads CASSELGGGGQPQHF. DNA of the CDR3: TGTGCCAGCAGTGAGTTGGGCGGTGGAGGTCAGCCCCAGCATTTT.

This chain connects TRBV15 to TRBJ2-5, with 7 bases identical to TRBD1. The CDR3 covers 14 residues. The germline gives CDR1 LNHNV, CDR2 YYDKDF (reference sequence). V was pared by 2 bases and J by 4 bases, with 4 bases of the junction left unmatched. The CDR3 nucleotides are TGTGCCACCAGCAGAAGGACAGGTCCAGAGACCCAGTACTTC. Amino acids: CATSRRTGPETQYF.

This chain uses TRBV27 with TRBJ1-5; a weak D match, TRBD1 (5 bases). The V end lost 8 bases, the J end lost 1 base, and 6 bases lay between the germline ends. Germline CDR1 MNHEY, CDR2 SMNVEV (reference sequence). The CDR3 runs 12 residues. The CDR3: CASGQSNQPQHF. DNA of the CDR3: TGTGCCAGCGGACAAAGCAATCAGCCCCAGCATTTT.

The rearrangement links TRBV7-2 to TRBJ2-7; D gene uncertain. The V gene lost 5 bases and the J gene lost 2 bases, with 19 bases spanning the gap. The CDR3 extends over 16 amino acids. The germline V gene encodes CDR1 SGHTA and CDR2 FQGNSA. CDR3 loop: CASSPSWAVSTYEQYF. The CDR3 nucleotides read TGTGCCAGCAGCCCATCCTGGGCAGTTAGCACCTACGAGCAGTACTTC. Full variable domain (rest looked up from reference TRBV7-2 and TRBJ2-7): GAGVSQSPSNKVTEKGKDVELRCDPISGHTALYWYRQSLGQGLEFLIYFQGNSAPDKSGLPSDRFSAERTGGSVSTLTIQRTQQEDSAVYLCASSPSWAVSTYEQYFGPGTRLTVT.

The CDR3 sequence is CATSSGRTYQETQYF. DNA for the CDR3: TGTGCCACCAGCAGCGGCAGGACCTATCAAGAGACCCAGTACTTC. The rearrangement joins TRBV15 to TRBJ2-5; no firm D call. The CDR3 has 15 amino acids. Between the trimmed V and J ends, which lost 3 bases and 2 bases, there was a span of 13 bases. Germline V CDR1 and CDR2: LNHNV, YYDKDF (reference sequence).

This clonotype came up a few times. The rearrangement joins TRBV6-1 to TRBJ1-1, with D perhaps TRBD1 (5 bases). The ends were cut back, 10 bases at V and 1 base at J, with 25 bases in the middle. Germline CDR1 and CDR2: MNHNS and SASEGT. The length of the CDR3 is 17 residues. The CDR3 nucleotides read TGTGCCATTCCCAACCTTGGGGCAGAAAAGTCGAACACTGAAGCTTTCTTT. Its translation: CAIPNLGAEKSNTEAFF.

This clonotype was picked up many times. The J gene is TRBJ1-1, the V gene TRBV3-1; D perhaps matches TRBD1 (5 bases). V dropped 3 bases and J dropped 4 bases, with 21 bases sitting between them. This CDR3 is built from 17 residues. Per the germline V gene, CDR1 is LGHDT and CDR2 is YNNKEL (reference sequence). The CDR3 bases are TGTGCCAGCAGCCAGGGGAGAAGGGGCCGGGGGTTCACTGAAGCTTTCTTT. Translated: CASSQGRRGRGFTEAFF.

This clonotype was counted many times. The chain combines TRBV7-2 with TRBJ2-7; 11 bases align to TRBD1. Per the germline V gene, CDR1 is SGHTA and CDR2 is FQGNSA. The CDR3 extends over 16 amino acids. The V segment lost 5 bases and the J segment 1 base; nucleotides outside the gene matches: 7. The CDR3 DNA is TGTGCCAGCAGCACCCCCCGGGACAGGGGGTCCTACGAGCAGTACTTC. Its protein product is CASSTPRDRGSYEQYF.

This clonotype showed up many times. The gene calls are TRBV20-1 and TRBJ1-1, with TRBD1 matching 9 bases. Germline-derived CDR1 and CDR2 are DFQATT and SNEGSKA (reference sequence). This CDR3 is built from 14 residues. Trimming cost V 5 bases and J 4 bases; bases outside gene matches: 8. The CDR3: CSAQGTGWSTEAFF. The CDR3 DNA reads TGCAGTGCTCAAGGGACAGGGTGGTCCACTGAAGCTTTCTTT.

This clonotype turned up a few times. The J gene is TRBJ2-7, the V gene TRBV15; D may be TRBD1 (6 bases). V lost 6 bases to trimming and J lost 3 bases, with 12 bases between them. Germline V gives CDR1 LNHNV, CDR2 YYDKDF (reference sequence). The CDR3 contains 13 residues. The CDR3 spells CATRGGPGYEQYF. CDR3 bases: TGTGCCACCAGAGGGGGACCCGGCTACGAGCAGTACTTC.

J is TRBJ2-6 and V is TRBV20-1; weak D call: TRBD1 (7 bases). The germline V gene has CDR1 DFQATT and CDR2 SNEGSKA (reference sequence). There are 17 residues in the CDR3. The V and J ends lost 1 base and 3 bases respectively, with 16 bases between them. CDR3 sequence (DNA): TGCAGTGCTAGAGCAGGGGGGCGCTTGATTGGGGCCAACGTCCTGACTTTC. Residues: CSARAGGRLIGANVLTF.

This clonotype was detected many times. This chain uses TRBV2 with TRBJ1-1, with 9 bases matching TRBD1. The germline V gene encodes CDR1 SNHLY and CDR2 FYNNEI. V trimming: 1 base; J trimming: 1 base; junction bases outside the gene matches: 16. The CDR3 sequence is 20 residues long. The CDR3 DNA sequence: TGTGCCAGCAGTGAAGGCGGGGGACAGGGACGAACGGGGGGGAACACTGAAGCTTTCTTT. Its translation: CASSEGGGQGRTGGNTEAFF.

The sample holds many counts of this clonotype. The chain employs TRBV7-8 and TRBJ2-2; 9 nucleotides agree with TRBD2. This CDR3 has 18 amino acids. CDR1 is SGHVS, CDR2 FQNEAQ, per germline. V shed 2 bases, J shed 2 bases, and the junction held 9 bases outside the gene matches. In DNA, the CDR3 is TGTGCCAGCAGCTTACGGCCGCGGGAGGGCCCTAACACCGGGGAGCTGTTTTTT. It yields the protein CASSLRPREGPNTGELFF.

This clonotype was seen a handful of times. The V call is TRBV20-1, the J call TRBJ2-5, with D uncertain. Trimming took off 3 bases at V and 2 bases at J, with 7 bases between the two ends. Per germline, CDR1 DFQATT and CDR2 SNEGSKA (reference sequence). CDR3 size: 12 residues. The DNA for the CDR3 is TGCAGTGCTAGCTCCATTCAAGAGACCCAGTACTTC. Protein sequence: CSASSIQETQYF.

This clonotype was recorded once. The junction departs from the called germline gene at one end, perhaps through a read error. The CDR3 coding sequence is TGTGCTAGCAGCTTAGGGAGGGGTAACAATGAGCAGTTCTTC. Translating gives CASSLGRGNNEQFF. The chain links TRBV7-7 to TRBJ2-1; 7 bases line up with TRBD2. Germline V gene lookup returns CDR1 SSHAT and CDR2 FNYEAQ (reference sequence). The CDR3 has 14 residues. Full variable domain (remainder filled in from reference TRBV7-7 and TRBJ2-1): GAGVSQSPRYKVTKRGQDVTLRCDPISSHATLYWYQQALGQGPEFLTYFNYEAQPDKSGLPSDRFSAERPEGSISTLTIQRTEQRDSAMYRCASSLGRGNNEQFFGPGTRLTVL.

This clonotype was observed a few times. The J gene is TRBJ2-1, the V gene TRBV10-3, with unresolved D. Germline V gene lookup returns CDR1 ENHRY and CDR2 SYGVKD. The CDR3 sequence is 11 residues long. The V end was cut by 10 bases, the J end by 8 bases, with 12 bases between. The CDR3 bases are TGTGCCACAGACCCGGGCGATGAGCAGTTCTTC. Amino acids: CATDPGDEQFF.

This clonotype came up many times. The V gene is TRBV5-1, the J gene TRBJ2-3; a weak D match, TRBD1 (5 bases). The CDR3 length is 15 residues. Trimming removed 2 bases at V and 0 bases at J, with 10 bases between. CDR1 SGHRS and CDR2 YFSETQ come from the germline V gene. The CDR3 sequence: CASSLGHPSTDTQYF. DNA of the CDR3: TGCGCCAGCAGCTTAGGACACCCCAGCACAGATACGCAGTATTTT.

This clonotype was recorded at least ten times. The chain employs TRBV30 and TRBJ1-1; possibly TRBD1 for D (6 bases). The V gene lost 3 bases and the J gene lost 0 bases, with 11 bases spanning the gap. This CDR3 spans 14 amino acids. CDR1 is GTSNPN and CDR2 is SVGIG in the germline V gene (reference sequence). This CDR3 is CAWSAGQLNTEAFF. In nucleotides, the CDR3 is TGTGCCTGGAGCGCCGGACAGCTGAACACTGAAGCTTTCTTT.